Listed here is a single T cell receptor (beta chain). Its antigen is as yet unknown. The data belong to a study of vaccination effects on CD4 cells after COVID-19. Antigen-specific CD4+ T cells were first expanded with viral peptide pools by the ViraFEST assay and only then sequenced. Upon completion of roughly ten days in culture, CD4+ T cells were isolated. Vaccine administered to participants consisted of two doses of either BNT162b2 or mRNA-1273. Profiling relied on immunoSEQ multiplex PCR, and the TCRdb table lists in-frame clones only, not all of them. The sample lists 70,000 to 85,000 clones; approximately 82% were seen once. Sample: CD4+ T cells from PBMCs cultured with HCoV-229E spike peptides, taken after COVID-19 vaccination. The TCR was taken from a human donor who received a COVID-19 vaccine.

CDR3 loop: CASSSGQPNTGELFF. Written as DNA, the CDR3 is TGTGCCAGTAGTAGCGGACAGCCGAACACCGGGGAGCTGTTTTTT. This chain uses TRBV19 with TRBJ2-2; possibly TRBD1 for D (6 bases). Deletions cut 4 bases from V and 0 bases from J, with 9 bases between. CDR3 length: 15 amino acids. Germline CDR1 and CDR2: LNHDA and SQIVND (reference sequence).